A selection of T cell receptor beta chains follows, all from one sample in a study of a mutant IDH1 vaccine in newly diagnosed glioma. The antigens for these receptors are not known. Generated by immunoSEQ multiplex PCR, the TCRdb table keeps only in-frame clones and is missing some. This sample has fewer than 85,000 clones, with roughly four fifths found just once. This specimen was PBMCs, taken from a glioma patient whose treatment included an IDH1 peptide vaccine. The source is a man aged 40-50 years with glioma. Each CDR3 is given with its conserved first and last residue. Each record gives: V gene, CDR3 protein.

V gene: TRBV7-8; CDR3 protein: CASSLEGVAVNYGYTF
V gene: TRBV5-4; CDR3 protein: CASSSPGQRVLTF
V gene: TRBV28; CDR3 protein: CASSPGLALAKNIQYF
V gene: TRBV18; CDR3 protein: CASSPASLQGRNTIYF
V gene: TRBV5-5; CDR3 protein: CASSLGQGGPYEQYF
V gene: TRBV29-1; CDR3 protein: CSVAGTANTGELFF
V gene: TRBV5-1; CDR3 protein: CASRRGQGKKLFF
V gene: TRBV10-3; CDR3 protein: CAISLGQGAPEAFF
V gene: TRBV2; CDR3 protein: CASSAYSGGYYNEQFF
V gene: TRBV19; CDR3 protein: CASSSGGFLDTQYF
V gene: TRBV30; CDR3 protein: CAWSRGVDYGYTF
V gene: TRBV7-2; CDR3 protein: CASSLGQRVQETQYF
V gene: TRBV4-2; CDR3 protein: CASSHSRTGAGNTIYF
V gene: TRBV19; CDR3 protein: CASSPRTGATGWFSGANVLTF
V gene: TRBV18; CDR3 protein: CASSPQGNSPLHF
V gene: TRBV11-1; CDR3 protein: CASSLGTSGGNEQFF
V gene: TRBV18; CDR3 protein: CASSPPLTDNYGYTF
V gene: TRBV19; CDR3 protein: CASSPLVSGAGEQYF
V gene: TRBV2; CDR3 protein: CASSELRGRMAGELFF
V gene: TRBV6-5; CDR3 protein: CASSYRTARNSPLHF
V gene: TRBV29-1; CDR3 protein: CSVGGGHEQFF
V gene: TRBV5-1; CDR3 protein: CASRTGDNEKLFF
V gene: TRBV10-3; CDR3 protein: CAISESGGTNTEAFF
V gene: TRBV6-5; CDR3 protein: CASSSMGGPGEAFF
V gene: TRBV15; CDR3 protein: CATSRGRPEVGNEQFF
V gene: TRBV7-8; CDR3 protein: CASSYGGTGETQYF
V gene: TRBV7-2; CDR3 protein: CASSLSWRGRGNSPLHF
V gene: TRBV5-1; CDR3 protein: CASSPGTSGRGETQYF
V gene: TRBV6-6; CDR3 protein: CASGEPQHF
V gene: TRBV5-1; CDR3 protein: CASSSTLAGAQETQYF
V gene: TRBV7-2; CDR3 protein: CASSRRAGSISYEQYF
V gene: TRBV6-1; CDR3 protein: CASSASPPAETQYF
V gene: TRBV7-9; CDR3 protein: CASRSWDLGEQYF